These T cell receptor beta chains were read from a single sample in a study of cytomegalovirus exposure and HLA in healthy donors. Only in-frame clones appear in the TCRdb table, and some are missing; sequencing was by immunoSEQ multiplex PCR. The profile covers 180,000 or so clones, with approximately 81% appearing a single time and about 2.5% taken by the ten largest. Sequencing was performed on PBMCs. Every receptor here comes from a woman in her forties or fifties in good health and CMV-seronegative. CDR3s include the opening cysteine and the closing phenylalanine or tryptophan. The order of the fields is J gene, V gene, D gene, clone size, CDR3 protein, CDR3 DNA. A D gene is named only where the DNA matches it firmly. Some rows have no size entry. The others give once, few or many, or a class for an expanded clone.

>TRBJ2-2|TRBV28|TRBD2|-
CASARGSGGENTGELFF
TGTGCCAGTGCACGGGGTAGCGGGGGGGAGAACACCGGGGAGCTGTTTTTT
>TRBJ2-7|TRBV28|-|-
CASSPSGFSYEQYF
TGTGCCAGCAGTCCGTCCGGGTTCTCCTACGAGCAGTACTTC
>TRBJ2-7|TRBV15|-|-
CATSSYDSPSYEQYF
TGTGCCACCAGCAGTTATGACAGCCCCTCCTACGAGCAGTACTTC
>TRBJ2-3|TRBV5-1|-|-
CASRTGTTDTQYF
TGCGCCAGCAGAACGGGGACAACGGATACGCAGTATTTT
>TRBJ1-5|TRBV5-1|-|-
CASSLGGGENQPQHF
TGCGCCAGCAGCTTGGGGGGGGGTGAGAATCAGCCCCAGCATTTT
>TRBJ2-5|TRBV6-1|TRBD2|-
CATSSGGAGETQYF
TGTGCCACCTCAAGCGGGGGGGCGGGGGAGACCCAGTACTTC
>TRBJ2-5|TRBV4-3|-|-
CASSQGFQGWKTQYF
TGCGCCAGCAGCCAAGGTTTCCAGGGCTGGAAGACCCAGTACTTC
>TRBJ2-1|TRBV6-6|TRBD2|-
CASIAGPQTYNEQFF
TGTGCCAGCATAGCGGGGCCGCAAACCTACAATGAGCAGTTCTTC
>TRBJ2-1|TRBV7-2|-|-
CASSPTGQGHYNEQFF
TGTGCCAGCAGCCCTACCGGGCAGGGACATTACAATGAGCAGTTCTTC
>TRBJ2-5|TRBV11-2|TRBD2|-
CASSPTPQTSAKTQYF
TGTGCCAGCAGCCCTACACCCCAGACTAGCGCGAAGACCCAGTACTTC
>TRBJ1-2|TRBV9|TRBD1|-
CASSVALGQGDGYTF
TGTGCCAGCAGCGTAGCTCTGGGACAGGGAGATGGCTACACCTTC
>TRBJ2-3|TRBV5-5|TRBD1|few
CASSLTGATDTQYF
TGTGCCAGCAGCTTGACAGGGGCCACAGATACGCAGTATTTT
>TRBJ1-1|TRBV20-1|-|-
CSARESGGAFF
TGCAGTGCTAGAGAAAGCGGGGGCGCTTTCTTT
>TRBJ1-6|TRBV4-2|TRBD1|-
CASSSSGGNSPLHF
TGTGCCAGCAGCTCCTCAGGGGGTAATTCACCCCTCCACTTT
>TRBJ2-6|TRBV9|-|-
CASSVQGTPISGANVLTF
TGTGCCAGCAGCGTACAGGGGACCCCCATCTCTGGGGCCAACGTCCTGACTTTC
>TRBJ2-7|TRBV29-1|TRBD2|-
CSVTGLAGKLWEQYF
TGCAGCGTTACCGGACTAGCGGGAAAGCTCTGGGAGCAGTACTTC
>TRBJ2-1|TRBV7-2|TRBD2|-
CASSPEGLGREQFF
TGTGCCAGCAGCCCCGAGGGACTAGGCCGGGAGCAGTTCTTC
>TRBJ2-6|TRBV4-3|TRBD1|few
CASSQPTGAGANVLTF
TGCGCCAGCAGCCAACCTACAGGGGCTGGGGCCAACGTCCTGACTTTC
>TRBJ2-7|TRBV5-4|-|-
CASSLDRYYEQYF
TGTGCCAGCAGCTTGGACCGGTACTACGAGCAGTACTTC
>TRBJ2-7|TRBV6-1|TRBD1|-
CATSTGGNGEQYF
TGTGCCACCTCGACAGGGGGCAATGGCGAGCAGTACTTC
>TRBJ1-2|TRBV7-2|TRBD1|-
CASSLDRVDGYTF
TGTGCCAGCAGCCTAGACAGGGTCGATGGCTACACCTTC
>TRBJ1-1|TRBV6-5|-|-
CASRESNTEAFF
TGTGCCAGCAGGGAGTCGAACACTGAAGCTTTCTTT
>TRBJ1-1|TRBV4-3|TRBD1|-
CASSQNRGEGTEAFF
TGCGCCAGCAGCCAAAACAGGGGAGAGGGCACTGAAGCTTTCTTT
>TRBJ2-2|TRBV5-1|TRBD1|-
CASSGTGRTGELFF
TGCGCCAGCAGCGGGACAGGGAGAACCGGGGAGCTGTTTTTT
>TRBJ1-5|TRBV7-8|-|once
CASSLGAMPHQPQHF
TGTGCCAGCAGCTTAGGGGCAATGCCGCATCAGCCCCAGCATTTT
>TRBJ1-5|TRBV2|TRBD1|-
CASKNGTGYQPQHF
TGTGCCAGCAAAAATGGGACAGGTTATCAGCCCCAGCATTTT
>TRBJ2-5|TRBV27|-|-
CASSSIAGEKETQYF
TGTGCCAGCAGTTCCATCGCAGGGGAGAAAGAGACCCAGTACTTC
>TRBJ2-1|TRBV11-3|TRBD2|-
CASSLAPGLPMGEQFF
TGTGCCAGCAGCTTAGCACCGGGACTACCGATGGGTGAGCAGTTCTTC
>TRBJ1-2|TRBV28|TRBD1|-
CASNRGQGYPSYGYTF
TGTGCCAGCAACAGGGGGCAGGGGTATCCCTCCTATGGCTACACCTTC
>TRBJ2-3|TRBV6-1|TRBD1|-
CASRTDRGSTDTQYF
TGTGCCAGCAGAACGGACAGGGGGAGCACAGATACGCAGTATTTT
>TRBJ1-2|TRBV6-1|-|-
CASSDPRSGEPYYGYTF
TGTGCCAGCAGTGATCCGAGGTCAGGGGAGCCCTACTATGGCTACACCTTC
>TRBJ2-7|TRBV29-1|TRBD1|-
CSVGRGTGVNEQYF
TGCAGCGTTGGTCGGGGGACAGGGGTTAACGAGCAGTACTTC
>TRBJ1-1|TRBV20-1|-|-
CRPREAEAFF
TGCAGACCCCGGGAAGCTGAAGCTTTCTTT
>TRBJ1-2|TRBV11-2|-|-
CASSLSQGLYGYTF
TGTGCCAGCAGCTTATCCCAGGGATTGTATGGCTACACCTTC
>TRBJ2-3|TRBV4-1|TRBD2|-
CASSQDPSGGPTDTQYF
TGCGCCAGCAGCCAAGATCCTAGCGGGGGGCCAACAGATACGCAGTATTTT
>TRBJ2-7|TRBV11-2|-|-
CASSSAIYEQYF
TGTGCCAGCAGCTCCGCTATCTACGAGCAGTACTTC
>TRBJ1-1|TRBV2|-|-
CASSGLSEAFF
TGTGCCAGCAGTGGTTTGAGTGAAGCTTTCTTT
>TRBJ2-5|TRBV5-4|TRBD2|-
CASGIAGETQYF
TGTGCCAGCGGAATAGCGGGAGAGACCCAGTACTTC
>TRBJ1-2|TRBV7-9|TRBD1|few
CASSFSTGTANYGYTF
TGTGCCAGCAGCTTCTCGACCGGGACAGCGAACTATGGCTACACCTTC
>TRBJ2-7|TRBV7-9|-|-
CASSIGGAYEQYF
TGTGCCAGCAGCATTGGGGGCGCGTACGAGCAGTACTTC
>TRBJ2-1|TRBV10-1|TRBD2|-
CASSERGVRNEQFF
TGCGCCAGCAGTGAACGGGGGGTCCGCAATGAGCAGTTCTTC
>TRBJ2-1|TRBV11-3|-|-
CASSGWGPNNEQFF
TGTGCCAGCAGCGGCTGGGGGCCAAACAATGAGCAGTTCTTC
>TRBJ2-2|TRBV14|-|-
CASKDREYGELFF
TGTGCCAGCAAAGATCGGGAGTACGGGGAGCTGTTTTTT
>TRBJ2-2|TRBV5-1|TRBD1|-
CASSADRGRTGELFF
TGCGCCAGCAGCGCGGACAGGGGGCGCACCGGGGAGCTGTTTTTT
>TRBJ2-4|TRBV7-2|-|-
CASSSGVQNIQYF
TGTGCCAGCAGCTCCGGGGTTCAAAACATTCAGTACTTC
>TRBJ1-5|TRBV6-5|-|-
CASSYSGQGNQPQHF
TGTGCCAGCAGTTACTCGGGGCAGGGCAATCAGCCCCAGCATTTT
>TRBJ1-4|TRBV4-3|-|-
CASSQGGPTVWPNEKLFF
TGCGCCAGCAGCCAAGGGGGCCCTACGGTTTGGCCTAATGAAAAACTGTTTTTT
>TRBJ1-2|TRBV28|-|-
CASSLSGRSCGYTF
TGTGCCAGCAGTTTATCAGGTCGGTCCTGTGGCTACACCTTC